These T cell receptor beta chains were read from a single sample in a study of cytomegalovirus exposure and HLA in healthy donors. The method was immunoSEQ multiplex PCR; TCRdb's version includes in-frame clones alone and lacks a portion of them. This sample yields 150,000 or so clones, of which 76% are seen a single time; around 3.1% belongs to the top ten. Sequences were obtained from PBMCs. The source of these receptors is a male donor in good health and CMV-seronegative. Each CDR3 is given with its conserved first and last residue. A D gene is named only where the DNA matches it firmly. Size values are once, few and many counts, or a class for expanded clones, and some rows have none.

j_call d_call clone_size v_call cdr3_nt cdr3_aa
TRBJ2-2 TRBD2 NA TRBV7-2 TGTGCCAGCAGCCTTGAGGCGGGGGGCGGCACCGGGGAGCTGTTTTTT CASSLEAGGGTGELFF
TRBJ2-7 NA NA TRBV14 TGTGCCAGCAGCCAAGATGTCCGGGAGCAGGACGAGCAGTACTTC CASSQDVREQDEQYF
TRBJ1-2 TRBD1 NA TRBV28 TGTGCCAGCAGTCCCATCCCGGGACAGGGAAGGAATGGCTACACCTTC CASSPIPGQGRNGYTF
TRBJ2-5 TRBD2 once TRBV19 TGTGCCAGTAGTGGTGGCGGGAGGGCCAGGGAGACCCAGTACTTC CASSGGGRARETQYF
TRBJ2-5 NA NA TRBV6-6 TGTGCCAGCAGTGATCGACTGGAGACCCAGTACTTC CASSDRLETQYF
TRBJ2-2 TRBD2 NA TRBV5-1 TGCGCCAGCAGCTCGGGGAGGGCAGCCGGGGAGCTGTTTTTT CASSSGRAAGELFF
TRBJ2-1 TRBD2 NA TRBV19 TGTGCCAGTAGGGCTACTGGGCGGGGGGTATACAATGAGCAGTTCTTC CASRATGRGVYNEQFF
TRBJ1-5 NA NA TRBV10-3 TGTGCCATCAGTGACAGGGAAAATCAGCCCCAGCATTTT CAISDRENQPQHF
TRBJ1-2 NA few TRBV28 TGTGCCAGCCTAGCCCCACAGGGAATGGGTGGCTACACCTTC CASLAPQGMGGYTF
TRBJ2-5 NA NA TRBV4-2 TGTGCCAGCAGCCAAGATGGGACAAGAAGACAAGAGACCCAGTACTTC CASSQDGTRRQETQYF
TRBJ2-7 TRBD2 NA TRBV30 TGTGCCTGGAGTCGAGGGGCGGGAGTCCACGAGCAGTACTTC CAWSRGAGVHEQYF
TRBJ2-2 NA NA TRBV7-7 TGTGCCAGCAGCTTAGTTTCAGGCCCGAGGAACACCGGGGAGCTGTTTTTT CASSLVSGPRNTGELFF
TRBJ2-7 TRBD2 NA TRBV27 TGTGCCAGCAGTTGGCTAGCGGGGGACGAGCAGTACTTC CASSWLAGDEQYF
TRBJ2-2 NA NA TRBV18 TGTGCCAGCTCACCAACAGGGCTGGGCACCGGGGAGCTGTTTTTT CASSPTGLGTGELFF
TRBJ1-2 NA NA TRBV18 TGTGCCAGCTCACCTGCGGACGGGGGATATGGCTACACCTTC CASSPADGGYGYTF
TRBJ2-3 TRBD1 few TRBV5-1 TGCGCCAGCAGCTCACCGATCGGGACAGGGAGTGTGGATACGCAGTATTTT CASSSPIGTGSVDTQYF
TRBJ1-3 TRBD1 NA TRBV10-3 TGTGCCATCAGCCTTACAGGGGTTGGAAACACCATATATTTT CAISLTGVGNTIYF
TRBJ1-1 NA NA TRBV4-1 TGCGCCAGCAGCCAAAGACCCGGGGAGACCTTAATGAACACTGAAGCTTTCTTT CASSQRPGETLMNTEAFF
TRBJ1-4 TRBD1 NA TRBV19 TGTGCCAGTAGACCTATCCAGGGGGCGCTTGAAAAACTGTTTTTT CASRPIQGALEKLFF
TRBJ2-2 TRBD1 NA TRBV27 TGTGCCAGCAGTCCCCGGGACAGGGTGAACACCGGGGAGCTGTTTTTT CASSPRDRVNTGELFF
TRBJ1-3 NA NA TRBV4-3 TGCGCCAGCAGCCAAATGGAGCGCTCTGGAAACACCATATATTTT CASSQMERSGNTIYF
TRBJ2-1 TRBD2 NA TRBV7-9 TGTGCCAGCAGCCCTAGCGGGGGGGCCTACAATGAGCAGTTCTTC CASSPSGGAYNEQFF
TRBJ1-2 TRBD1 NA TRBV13 TGTGCCAGCAGCTCCGGGACAGTTAACTATGGCTACACCTTC CASSSGTVNYGYTF
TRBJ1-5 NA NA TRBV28 TGTGCCAGCAGTCCGACCAGGAATAGCAATCAGCCCCAGCATTTT CASSPTRNSNQPQHF
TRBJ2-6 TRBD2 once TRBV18 TGTGCCAGCTCACCACGGCAGCAAGGGCTAGCGGCGCTCTCTGGGGCCAACGTCCTGACTTTC CASSPRQQGLAALSGANVLTF
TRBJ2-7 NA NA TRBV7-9 TGTGCCAGCAGCCCCACCCTATTGGGGGGGACAAAGGGGTACGAGCAGTACTTC CASSPTLLGGTKGYEQYF
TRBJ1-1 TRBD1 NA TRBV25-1 TGTGCCAGCAAAGACAGGGCCCACACTGAAGCTTTCTTT CASKDRAHTEAFF
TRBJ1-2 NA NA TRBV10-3 TGTGCCATACGGCTGGCAGGAATCGGAAACTATGGCTACACCTTC CAIRLAGIGNYGYTF
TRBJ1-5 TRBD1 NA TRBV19 TGTGCCAGTAGCGACAGGGGAGAAGGCAATCAGCCCCAGCATTTT CASSDRGEGNQPQHF